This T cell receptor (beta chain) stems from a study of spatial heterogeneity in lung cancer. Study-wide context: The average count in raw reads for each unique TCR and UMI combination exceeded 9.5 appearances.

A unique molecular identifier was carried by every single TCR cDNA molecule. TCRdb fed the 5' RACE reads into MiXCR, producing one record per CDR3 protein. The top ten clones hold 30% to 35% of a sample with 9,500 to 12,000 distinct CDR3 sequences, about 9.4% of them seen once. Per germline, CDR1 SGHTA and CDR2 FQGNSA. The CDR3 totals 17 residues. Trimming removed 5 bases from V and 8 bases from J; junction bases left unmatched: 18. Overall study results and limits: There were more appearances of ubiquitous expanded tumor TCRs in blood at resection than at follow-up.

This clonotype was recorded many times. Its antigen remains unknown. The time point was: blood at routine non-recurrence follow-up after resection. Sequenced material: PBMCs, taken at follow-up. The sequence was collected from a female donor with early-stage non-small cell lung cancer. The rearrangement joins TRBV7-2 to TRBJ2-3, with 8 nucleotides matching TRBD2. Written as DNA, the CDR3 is TGTGCCAGCAGCCCCACATCCTCCCTCGGGGGGGGTCCTACGCAGTATTTT. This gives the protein CASSPTSSLGGGPTQYF.